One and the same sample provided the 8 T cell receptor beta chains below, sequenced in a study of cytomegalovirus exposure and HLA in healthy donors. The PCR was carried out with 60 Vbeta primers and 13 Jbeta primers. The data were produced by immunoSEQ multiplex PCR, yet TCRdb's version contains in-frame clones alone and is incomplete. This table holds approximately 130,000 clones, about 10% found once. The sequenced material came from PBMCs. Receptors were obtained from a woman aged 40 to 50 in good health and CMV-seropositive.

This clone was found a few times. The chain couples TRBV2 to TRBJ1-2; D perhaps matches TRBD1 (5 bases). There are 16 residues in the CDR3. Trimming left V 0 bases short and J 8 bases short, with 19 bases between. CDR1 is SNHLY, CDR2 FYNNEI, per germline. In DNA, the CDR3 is TGTGCCAGCAGTGAAGCGCCCCAGGGAGGGAGGGGCGGCTACACCTTC. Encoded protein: CASSEAPQGGRGGYTF.

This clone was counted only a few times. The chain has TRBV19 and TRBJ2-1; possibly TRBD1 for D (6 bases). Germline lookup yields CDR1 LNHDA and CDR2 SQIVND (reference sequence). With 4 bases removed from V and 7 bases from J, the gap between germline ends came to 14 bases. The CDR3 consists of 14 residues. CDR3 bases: TGTGCCAGTAGTACCGTACCCACAGGGAATGAGCAGTTCTTC. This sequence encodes CASSTVPTGNEQFF.

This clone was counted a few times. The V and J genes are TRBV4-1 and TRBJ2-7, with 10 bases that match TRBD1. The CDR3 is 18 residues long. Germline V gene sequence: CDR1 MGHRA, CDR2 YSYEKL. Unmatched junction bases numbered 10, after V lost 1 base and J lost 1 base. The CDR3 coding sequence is TGCGCCAGCAGCCAAGGATTCCTCCGACAGGGGGCTTCCTACGAGCAGTACTTC. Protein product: CASSQGFLRQGASYEQYF.

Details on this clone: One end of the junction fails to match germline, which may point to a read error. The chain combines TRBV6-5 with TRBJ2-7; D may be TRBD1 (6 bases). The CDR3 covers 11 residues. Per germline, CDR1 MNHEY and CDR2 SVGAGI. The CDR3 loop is CARSFQGSQYF. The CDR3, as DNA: TGTGCCAGAAGTTTCCAGGGGTCCCAGTACTTC.

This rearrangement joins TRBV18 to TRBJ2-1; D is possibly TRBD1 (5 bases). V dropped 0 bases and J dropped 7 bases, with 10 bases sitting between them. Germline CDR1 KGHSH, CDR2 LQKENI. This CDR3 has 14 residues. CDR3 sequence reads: CASSPPGPSNEQFF. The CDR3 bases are TGTGCCAGCTCACCACCGGGGCCTTCTAATGAGCAGTTCTTC. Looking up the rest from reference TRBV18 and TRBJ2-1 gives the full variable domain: NAGVMQNPRHLVRRRGQEARLRCSPMKGHSHVYWYRQLPEEGLKFMVYLQKENIIDESGMPKERFSAEFPKEGPSILRIQQVVRGDSAAYFCASSPPGPSNEQFFGPGTRLTVL.

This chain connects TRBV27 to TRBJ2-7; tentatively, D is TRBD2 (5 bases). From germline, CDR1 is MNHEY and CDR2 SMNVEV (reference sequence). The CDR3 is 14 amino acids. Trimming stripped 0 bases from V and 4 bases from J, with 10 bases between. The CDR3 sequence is CASSLSSGVYEQYF. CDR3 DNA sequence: TGTGCCAGCAGTTTATCCTCCGGGGTTTACGAGCAGTACTTC.

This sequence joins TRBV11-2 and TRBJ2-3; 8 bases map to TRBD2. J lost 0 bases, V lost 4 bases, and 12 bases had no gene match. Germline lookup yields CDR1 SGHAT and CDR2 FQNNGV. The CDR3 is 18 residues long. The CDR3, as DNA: TGTGCCAGCAGCTCATACGGGACTAGTAGGGTTAGCACAGATACGCAGTATTTT. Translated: CASSSYGTSRVSTDTQYF.

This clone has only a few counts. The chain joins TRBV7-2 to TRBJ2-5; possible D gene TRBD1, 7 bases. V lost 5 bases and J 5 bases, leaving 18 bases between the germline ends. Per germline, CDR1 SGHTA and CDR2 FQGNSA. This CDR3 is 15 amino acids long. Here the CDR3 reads CASSRRQGGRETQYF. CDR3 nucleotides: TGTGCCAGCAGCCGCCGACAGGGAGGACGTGAGACCCAGTACTTC.